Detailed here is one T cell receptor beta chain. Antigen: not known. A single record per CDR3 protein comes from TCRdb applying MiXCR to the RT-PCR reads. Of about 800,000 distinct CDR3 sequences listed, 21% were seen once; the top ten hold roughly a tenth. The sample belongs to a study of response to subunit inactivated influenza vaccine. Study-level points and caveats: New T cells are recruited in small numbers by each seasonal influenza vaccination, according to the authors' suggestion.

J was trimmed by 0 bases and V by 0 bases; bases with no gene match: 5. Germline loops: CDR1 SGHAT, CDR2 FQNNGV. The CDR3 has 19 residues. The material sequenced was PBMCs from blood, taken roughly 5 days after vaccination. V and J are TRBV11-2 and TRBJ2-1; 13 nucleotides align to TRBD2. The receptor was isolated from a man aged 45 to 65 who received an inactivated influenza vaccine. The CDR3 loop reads CASSLDGTSGMSSYNEQFF. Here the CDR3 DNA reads TGTGCCAGCAGCTTAGACGGGACTAGCGGGATGAGCTCCTACAATGAGCAGTTCTTC.